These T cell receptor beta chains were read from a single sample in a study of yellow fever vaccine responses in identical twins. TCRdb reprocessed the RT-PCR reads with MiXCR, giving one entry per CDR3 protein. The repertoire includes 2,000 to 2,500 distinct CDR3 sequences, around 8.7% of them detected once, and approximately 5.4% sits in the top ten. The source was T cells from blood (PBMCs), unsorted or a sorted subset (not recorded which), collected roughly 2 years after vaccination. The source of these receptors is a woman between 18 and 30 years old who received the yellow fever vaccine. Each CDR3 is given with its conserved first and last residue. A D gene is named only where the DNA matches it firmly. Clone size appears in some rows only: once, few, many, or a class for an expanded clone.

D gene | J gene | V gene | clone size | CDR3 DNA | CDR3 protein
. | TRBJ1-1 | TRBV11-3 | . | TGTGCCAGCAGCTTCTCAGTGAACACTGAAGCTTTCTTT | CASSFSVNTEAFF
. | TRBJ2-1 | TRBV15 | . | TGTGCCACCAGCAGAGAAGGGTGGAACAATGAGCAGTTCTTC | CATSREGWNNEQFF
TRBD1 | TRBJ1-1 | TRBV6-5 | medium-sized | TGTGCCAGCAGTTACTCTCAGACAGGGACTGAAGCTTTCTTT | CASSYSQTGTEAFF
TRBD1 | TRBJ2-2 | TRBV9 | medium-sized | TGTGCCAGCAGACCCGGGACAGGGGGTATCGGGGAGCTGTTTTTT | CASRPGTGGIGELFF
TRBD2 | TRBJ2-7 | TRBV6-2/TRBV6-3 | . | TGTGCCAGCAGTTACTCGAGGACTAGCGCTGTCTACGAGCAGTACTTC | CASSYSRTSAVYEQYF
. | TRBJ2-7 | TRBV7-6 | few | TGTGCCAGCAGCTTGGGTCCTTCCTACGAGCAGTACTTC | CASSLGPSYEQYF
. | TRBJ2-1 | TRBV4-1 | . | TGCGCCAGCAGCCAAGTCTACGGACCTCACAATGAGCAGTTCTTC | CASSQVYGPHNEQFF
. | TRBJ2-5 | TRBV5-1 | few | TGCGCCAGCAGCTTCGGACAGCTCCAAGAGACCCAGTACTTC | CASSFGQLQETQYF
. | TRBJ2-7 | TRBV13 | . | TGTGCCAGCAGCCTTAGGGGTGACGAGCAGTACTTC | CASSLRGDEQYF
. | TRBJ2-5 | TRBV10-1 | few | TGCGCCTCAGCGCCGGGGAGCGGGCGACAAGAGACCCAGTACTTC | CASAPGSGRQETQYF
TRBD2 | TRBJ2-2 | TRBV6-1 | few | TGTGCCAGCAGACCGGGACTAGCCATCACCGGGGAGCTGTTTTTT | CASRPGLAITGELFF
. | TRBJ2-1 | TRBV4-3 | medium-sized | TGCGCCAGCAGCCAAGATCTTTCTAGCTCCTCCTACAATGAGCAGTTCTTC | CASSQDLSSSSYNEQFF
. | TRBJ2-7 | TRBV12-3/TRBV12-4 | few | TGTGCCAGCAGAAGACAGGACGCCTACGAGCAGTACTTC | CASRRQDAYEQYF
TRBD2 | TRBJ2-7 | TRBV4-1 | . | TGCGCCAGCAGCCTAGGGGCGGGGGGTAAAGAGCAGTACTTC | CASSLGAGGKEQYF
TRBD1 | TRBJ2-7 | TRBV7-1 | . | TGTGCCAGCAGCTCCAAGGTGGGGACAGGGGACCACTACGAGCAGTACTTC | CASSSKVGTGDHYEQYF
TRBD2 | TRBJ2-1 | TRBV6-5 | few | TGTGCCAGCAGTTACTCCGGGACTAGCGGGGATGAGCAGTTCTTC | CASSYSGTSGDEQFF
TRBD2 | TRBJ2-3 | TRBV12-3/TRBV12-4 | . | TGTGCCAGCAGTAGTAGCGGGGGGGCTTCAGATACGCAGTATTTT | CASSSSGGASDTQYF
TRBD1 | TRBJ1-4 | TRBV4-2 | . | TGTGCCAGCAGCCAGGGGGGACAGATTAATGAAAAACTGTTTTTT | CASSQGGQINEKLFF
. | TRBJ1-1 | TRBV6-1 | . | TGTACCAGCAGGCACCCGGGATGGGGGAACACTGAAGCTTTCTTT | CTSRHPGWGNTEAFF
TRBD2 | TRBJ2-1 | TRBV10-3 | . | TGTGCCATCATGGCCGGACTAGCGGGAAGGGGCGGCTCCTACAATGAGCAGTTCTTC | CAIMAGLAGRGGSYNEQFF
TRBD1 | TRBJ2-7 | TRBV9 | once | TGTGCCAGCAGCGCGACAGGGTTTATCTCCCACGAGCAGTACTTC | CASSATGFISHEQYF
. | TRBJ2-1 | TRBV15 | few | TGTGCCACCAGCATTGACAGTTCGGGATACAATGAGCAGTTCTTC | CATSIDSSGYNEQFF